What follows are 24 T cell receptor beta chains derived from one specimen sequenced in a study of T cell repertoires in cytomegalovirus infection. These receptors lack a known antigen. TCRdb reprocessed the reads via MiXCR and lists one record per CDR3 protein. Of approximately 110,000 distinct CDR3 sequences listed, 30% were seen once; the top ten hold roughly two fifths. Sequences were derived from CD8+ T cells from cultured PBMCs, sampled from culture after CMV antigen stimulation. The receptors were sampled from a human donor in good health (CMV status not recorded). Some clones in this sample may be carry-over from other donors' samples.

In its sample, this clonotype was seen a few times. The rearrangement links TRBV28 to TRBJ2-7, with 8 bases matching TRBD2. V trimming: 4 bases; J trimming: 0 bases; junction bases outside the gene matches: 5. The CDR3 runs 15 residues. Germline CDR1 MDHEN, CDR2 SYDVKM. This CDR3 reads CASSYLAGFSYEQYF. In DNA, the CDR3 is TGTGCCAGCAGTTACTTAGCGGGGTTCTCCTACGAGCAGTACTTC. The whole variable domain, filled in from reference TRBV28 and TRBJ2-7, reads DVKVTQSSRYLVKRTGEKVFLECVQDMDHENMFWYRQDPGLGLRLIYFSYDVKMKEKGDIPEGYSVSREKKERFSLILESASTNQTSMYLCASSYLAGFSYEQYFGPGTRLTVT.

This clonotype was counted between two and nine times. The CDR3 here is CASSRDQLNEQFF. The CDR3 DNA follows: TGTGCCAGCAGCAGGGACCAGCTCAATGAGCAGTTCTTC. This chain uses TRBV6-1 with TRBJ2-1; possibly TRBD1 or TRBD2 for D (5 bases each). The CDR3 totals 13 residues. Trimming cost V 6 bases and J 6 bases, with 12 bases left between them. The germline CDR1 and CDR2 sequences are MNHNS and SASEGT.

This chain connects TRBV29-1 to TRBJ1-4; unclear D gene. Germline V gives CDR1 SQVTM, CDR2 ANQGSEA. With 3 bases removed from V and 13 bases from J, the gap between germline ends came to 9 bases. CDR3 length: 10 amino acids. CDR3 sequence reads: CSVDRGGLFF. DNA for the CDR3: TGCAGCGTTGATCGGGGAGGACTGTTTTTT.

This clonotype was picked up one time. The V call is TRBV27, the J call TRBJ2-2; TRBD1 matches 7 bases. The trim removed 5 bases at V and 4 bases at J, leaving 4 bases unmatched. The CDR3 contains 14 residues. Looked up from germline, CDR1 is MNHEY and CDR2 is SMNVEV (reference sequence). CDR3 region: CASSRGTATGELFF. The CDR3 DNA follows: TGTGCCAGCAGTAGAGGGACAGCCACCGGGGAGCTGTTTTTT.

V and J are TRBV7-9 and TRBJ2-1; D might be TRBD1 (6 bases). This CDR3 is 16 amino acids long. CDR1 and CDR2 from the germline V gene are SEHNR and FQNEAQ (reference sequence). V was trimmed by 4 bases and J by 3 bases, leaving 16 bases between them. The CDR3 is CASSSLTGTYYNEQFF. In DNA form, the CDR3 reads TGTGCCAGCAGCTCTCTCACAGGGACCTACTACAATGAGCAGTTCTTC. The whole variable domain, filled in from reference TRBV7-9 and TRBJ2-1, reads DTGVSQNPRHKITKRGQNVTFRCDPISEHNRLYWYRQTLGQGPEFLTYFQNEAQLEKSRLLSDRFSAERPKGSFSTLEIQRTEQGDSAMYLCASSSLTGTYYNEQFFGPGTRLTVL.

This rearrangement joins TRBV7-9 to TRBJ2-2; D might be TRBD1 (6 bases). The CDR3 sequence is 14 residues long. Germline loops: CDR1 SEHNR, CDR2 FQNEAQ (reference sequence). V gave up 11 bases and J gave up 6 bases, with 19 bases separating them. CDR3 in amino acids: CAPGLQGLSGELFF. For the CDR3, the DNA is TGTGCCCCCGGCCTACAGGGATTGTCCGGGGAGCTGTTTTTT. Full variable domain (rest looked up from reference TRBV7-9 and TRBJ2-2): DTGVSQNPRHKITKRGQNVTFRCDPISEHNRLYWYRQTLGQGPEFLTYFQNEAQLEKSRLLSDRFSAERPKGSFSTLEIQRTEQGDSAMYLCAPGLQGLSGELFFGEGSRLTVL.

In its sample, this clonotype was seen a few times. The genes are TRBV6-5 and TRBJ1-1; possibly TRBD1 for D (6 bases). Germline lookup yields CDR1 MNHEY and CDR2 SVGAGI. Trimming stripped 6 bases from V and 1 base from J, with 18 bases between. This CDR3 spans 16 amino acids. Written as DNA, the CDR3 is TGTGCCAGCAGGTTATCAGGGGAGTCGGCGAACACTGAAGCTTTCTTT. This gives the protein CASRLSGESANTEAFF.

This chain joins TRBV2 and TRBJ2-7; the D gene is possibly TRBD2 (5 bases). The CDR3 loop spans 14 amino acids. Germline CDR1 SNHLY, CDR2 FYNNEI. Between the trimmed V and J ends, which lost 1 base and 0 bases, there was a span of 7 bases. In DNA form, the CDR3 reads TGTGCCAGCAGTGAAGAGGGAGACTCCTACGAGCAGTACTTC. Protein product: CASSEEGDSYEQYF.

The sample holds a few counts of this clonotype. The rearrangement links TRBV19 to TRBJ1-2; the match to TRBD1 covers 9 bases. Germline-derived CDR1 and CDR2 are LNHDA and SQIVND (reference sequence). The CDR3 totals 16 residues. The J segment lost 5 bases and the V segment lost 0 bases, leaving 7 bases of the junction unmatched. The CDR3 protein is CASSIDLSGTGYGYTF. CDR3 nucleotides: TGTGCCAGTAGTATAGATCTGAGCGGGACAGGGTATGGCTACACCTTC.

The chain employs TRBV15 and TRBJ2-2; D not certain. The CDR3 is made up of 14 amino acids. From germline, CDR1 is LNHNV and CDR2 YYDKDF (reference sequence). V was shortened by 3 bases and J by 5 bases, with 10 bases between the two germline ends. CDR3 DNA: TGTGCCACCAGCAGGGGCAGGAGTACCGGGGAGCTGTTTTTT. This gives the protein CATSRGRSTGELFF.

This clonotype was seen a handful of times. V gene TRBV24-1 combines with J gene TRBJ2-3; 7 bases fit TRBD2. This CDR3 spans 15 amino acids. Trimming removed 0 bases from V and 5 bases from J; junction bases left unmatched: 4. The V gene's germline CDR1 is KGHDR and CDR2 SFDVKD. CDR3 protein: CATSDLRTRGDTQYF. Written as DNA, the CDR3 is TGTGCCACCAGTGATTTGCGGACTAGAGGAGATACGCAGTATTTT.

The rearrangement uses TRBV4-1 and TRBJ1-3; unclear D gene. Trimming cost V 0 bases and J 0 bases, with 9 bases left between them. The CDR3 contains 16 residues. The V gene's germline CDR1 is MGHRA and CDR2 YSYEKL. CDR3 loop: CASSQEDGGSGNTIYF. Here the CDR3 DNA reads TGCGCCAGCAGCCAAGAAGACGGAGGCTCTGGAAACACCATATATTTT.

J is TRBJ2-7 and V is TRBV19; TRBD1 matches 7 bases. This CDR3 has 16 amino acids. After removal of 5 bases from V and 0 bases from J, the junction contained 10 bases not matched to a gene. Per the germline V gene, CDR1 is LNHDA and CDR2 is SQIVND (reference sequence). CDR3 loop: CASSFGTAKSSYEQYF. The CDR3 nucleotides read TGTGCCAGTAGTTTCGGGACAGCGAAGAGCTCCTACGAGCAGTACTTC.

V gene TRBV6-5 combines with J gene TRBJ2-1, with TRBD2 identical over 12 bases. This CDR3 is built from 17 residues. CDR1 and CDR2 from the germline V gene are MNHEY and SVGAGI. After removal of 0 bases from V and 9 bases from J, the junction contained 9 bases not matched to a gene. The DNA of the CDR3 is TGTGCCAGCAGTTACTCGGCTAGCGGGGGGGCCTTCGGTGAGCAGTTCTTC. It yields the protein CASSYSASGGAFGEQFF.

This clonotype was counted only a few times. This chain connects TRBV4-1 to TRBJ2-7, with D hard to call. Germline lookup yields CDR1 MGHRA and CDR2 YSYEKL. This CDR3 is built from 12 residues. This CDR3 is CASQGLAYEQYF. The CDR3 nucleotides are TGCGCATCCCAAGGGCTTGCCTACGAGCAGTACTTC.

The chain recombines TRBV29-1 with TRBJ1-1; 7 bases line up with TRBD1. The CDR3 is made up of 14 amino acids. The junction had 15 bases not matched to a gene; V was cut back by 7 bases and J by 7 bases. Germline V gene sequence: CDR1 SQVTM, CDR2 ANQGSEA. The CDR3 region is CSALGTAEHSEAFF. The CDR3, as DNA: TGCAGCGCCCTTGGGACAGCCGAACATAGTGAAGCTTTCTTT.

This rearrangement joins TRBV10-3 to TRBJ1-1, with D perhaps TRBD1 (6 bases). This CDR3 comprises 13 residues. Germline V gene data show CDR1 as ENHRY and CDR2 as SYGVKD. Trimming took off 3 bases at V and 7 bases at J, with 12 bases between the two ends. CDR3 nucleotides: TGTGCCATCAGTGAAAAGGGGGGGGATGAAGCTTTCTTT. This translates into CAISEKGGDEAFF.

This sequence joins TRBV28 and TRBJ1-2; D possibly corresponds to TRBD1 (6 bases). The CDR3 contains 15 residues. Germline V lookup: CDR1 MDHEN, CDR2 SYDVKM. V lost 3 bases and J lost 2, with 13 bases in between. The CDR3 loop is CASSFLDRKNYGYTF. The CDR3 nucleotides are TGTGCCAGCAGTTTCCTCGACAGGAAGAACTATGGCTACACCTTC.

Only a few counts were recorded for this clonotype. The gene calls are TRBV23-1 and TRBJ2-2; D is uncertain. TRBV23-1 is an open reading frame, and its role is uncertain. The CDR3 runs to 17 residues. The germline V and J ends were trimmed by 4 bases and 6 bases, with 21 bases remaining between them. The CDR3 reads CASSPRQADLGPGELFF. DNA for the CDR3: TGCGCCAGCAGTCCTAGACAAGCAGATCTCGGACCCGGGGAGCTGTTTTTT.

CDR3 residues: CASSPYAVSGANVLTF. As DNA, the CDR3 is TGTGCCAGCAGCCCGTATGCCGTCTCTGGGGCCAACGTCCTGACTTTC. J is TRBJ2-6 and V is TRBV7-8, with D hard to call. Per germline, CDR1 SGHVS and CDR2 FQNEAQ. With 5 bases removed from V and 0 bases from J, the gap between germline ends came to 11 bases. CDR3 length equals 16 residues.

DNA of the CDR3: TGTGCCAGCAGTAAACCGGGACAGGGTCGCAATGAGCAGTTCTTC. Encoded protein: CASSKPGQGRNEQFF. This chain links TRBV27 with TRBJ2-1; 9 positions match TRBD1. The junction had 8 bases not matched to a gene; V was cut back by 5 bases and J by 6 bases. The CDR3 is 15 amino acids. CDR1 MNHEY and CDR2 SMNVEV come from the germline V gene (reference sequence).

This chain uses TRBV2 with TRBJ2-1; D might be TRBD1 or TRBD2, each matching 6 bases. V lost 8 bases, J lost 0 bases, and 14 bases lay in between. The CDR3 has 15 residues. The germline V gene encodes CDR1 SNHLY and CDR2 FYNNEI. This CDR3 reads CASQKGGSSYNEQFF. CDR3 in DNA: TGTGCCAGCCAGAAGGGGGGCAGCTCCTACAATGAGCAGTTCTTC.

This clonotype was picked up a small number of times. The DNA of the CDR3 is TGCGCCAGCAGCCAAGATCTCGGGGCCTCCTACAATGAGCAGTTCTTC. It specifies CASSQDLGASYNEQFF. V is TRBV4-1 and J is TRBJ2-1; either TRBD1 or TRBD2 may supply D (5 bases each). In germline, CDR1 is MGHRA, CDR2 YSYEKL. CDR3 length: 16 residues. V lost 0 bases, J lost 0 bases, and 9 bases lay in between.

This clonotype was detected a few times. This chain uses TRBV7-4 with TRBJ2-3, with no clear D. V was trimmed by 1 base and J by 6 bases, leaving 5 bases between them. The V gene's germline CDR1 is SGHVT and CDR2 SQSDAQ. This CDR3 has 12 residues. The CDR3 nucleotides are TGTGCCAGCAGCTTAGGGATGGATACGCAGTATTTT. Protein: CASSLGMDTQYF. The variable domain in full, completed from reference TRBV7-4 and TRBJ2-3, reads GAGVSQSPRYKVAKRGRDVALRCDSISGHVTLYWYRQTLGQGSEVLTYSQSDAQRDKSGRPSGRFSAERPERSVSTLKIQRTEQGDSAVYLCASSLGMDTQYFGPGTRLTVL.